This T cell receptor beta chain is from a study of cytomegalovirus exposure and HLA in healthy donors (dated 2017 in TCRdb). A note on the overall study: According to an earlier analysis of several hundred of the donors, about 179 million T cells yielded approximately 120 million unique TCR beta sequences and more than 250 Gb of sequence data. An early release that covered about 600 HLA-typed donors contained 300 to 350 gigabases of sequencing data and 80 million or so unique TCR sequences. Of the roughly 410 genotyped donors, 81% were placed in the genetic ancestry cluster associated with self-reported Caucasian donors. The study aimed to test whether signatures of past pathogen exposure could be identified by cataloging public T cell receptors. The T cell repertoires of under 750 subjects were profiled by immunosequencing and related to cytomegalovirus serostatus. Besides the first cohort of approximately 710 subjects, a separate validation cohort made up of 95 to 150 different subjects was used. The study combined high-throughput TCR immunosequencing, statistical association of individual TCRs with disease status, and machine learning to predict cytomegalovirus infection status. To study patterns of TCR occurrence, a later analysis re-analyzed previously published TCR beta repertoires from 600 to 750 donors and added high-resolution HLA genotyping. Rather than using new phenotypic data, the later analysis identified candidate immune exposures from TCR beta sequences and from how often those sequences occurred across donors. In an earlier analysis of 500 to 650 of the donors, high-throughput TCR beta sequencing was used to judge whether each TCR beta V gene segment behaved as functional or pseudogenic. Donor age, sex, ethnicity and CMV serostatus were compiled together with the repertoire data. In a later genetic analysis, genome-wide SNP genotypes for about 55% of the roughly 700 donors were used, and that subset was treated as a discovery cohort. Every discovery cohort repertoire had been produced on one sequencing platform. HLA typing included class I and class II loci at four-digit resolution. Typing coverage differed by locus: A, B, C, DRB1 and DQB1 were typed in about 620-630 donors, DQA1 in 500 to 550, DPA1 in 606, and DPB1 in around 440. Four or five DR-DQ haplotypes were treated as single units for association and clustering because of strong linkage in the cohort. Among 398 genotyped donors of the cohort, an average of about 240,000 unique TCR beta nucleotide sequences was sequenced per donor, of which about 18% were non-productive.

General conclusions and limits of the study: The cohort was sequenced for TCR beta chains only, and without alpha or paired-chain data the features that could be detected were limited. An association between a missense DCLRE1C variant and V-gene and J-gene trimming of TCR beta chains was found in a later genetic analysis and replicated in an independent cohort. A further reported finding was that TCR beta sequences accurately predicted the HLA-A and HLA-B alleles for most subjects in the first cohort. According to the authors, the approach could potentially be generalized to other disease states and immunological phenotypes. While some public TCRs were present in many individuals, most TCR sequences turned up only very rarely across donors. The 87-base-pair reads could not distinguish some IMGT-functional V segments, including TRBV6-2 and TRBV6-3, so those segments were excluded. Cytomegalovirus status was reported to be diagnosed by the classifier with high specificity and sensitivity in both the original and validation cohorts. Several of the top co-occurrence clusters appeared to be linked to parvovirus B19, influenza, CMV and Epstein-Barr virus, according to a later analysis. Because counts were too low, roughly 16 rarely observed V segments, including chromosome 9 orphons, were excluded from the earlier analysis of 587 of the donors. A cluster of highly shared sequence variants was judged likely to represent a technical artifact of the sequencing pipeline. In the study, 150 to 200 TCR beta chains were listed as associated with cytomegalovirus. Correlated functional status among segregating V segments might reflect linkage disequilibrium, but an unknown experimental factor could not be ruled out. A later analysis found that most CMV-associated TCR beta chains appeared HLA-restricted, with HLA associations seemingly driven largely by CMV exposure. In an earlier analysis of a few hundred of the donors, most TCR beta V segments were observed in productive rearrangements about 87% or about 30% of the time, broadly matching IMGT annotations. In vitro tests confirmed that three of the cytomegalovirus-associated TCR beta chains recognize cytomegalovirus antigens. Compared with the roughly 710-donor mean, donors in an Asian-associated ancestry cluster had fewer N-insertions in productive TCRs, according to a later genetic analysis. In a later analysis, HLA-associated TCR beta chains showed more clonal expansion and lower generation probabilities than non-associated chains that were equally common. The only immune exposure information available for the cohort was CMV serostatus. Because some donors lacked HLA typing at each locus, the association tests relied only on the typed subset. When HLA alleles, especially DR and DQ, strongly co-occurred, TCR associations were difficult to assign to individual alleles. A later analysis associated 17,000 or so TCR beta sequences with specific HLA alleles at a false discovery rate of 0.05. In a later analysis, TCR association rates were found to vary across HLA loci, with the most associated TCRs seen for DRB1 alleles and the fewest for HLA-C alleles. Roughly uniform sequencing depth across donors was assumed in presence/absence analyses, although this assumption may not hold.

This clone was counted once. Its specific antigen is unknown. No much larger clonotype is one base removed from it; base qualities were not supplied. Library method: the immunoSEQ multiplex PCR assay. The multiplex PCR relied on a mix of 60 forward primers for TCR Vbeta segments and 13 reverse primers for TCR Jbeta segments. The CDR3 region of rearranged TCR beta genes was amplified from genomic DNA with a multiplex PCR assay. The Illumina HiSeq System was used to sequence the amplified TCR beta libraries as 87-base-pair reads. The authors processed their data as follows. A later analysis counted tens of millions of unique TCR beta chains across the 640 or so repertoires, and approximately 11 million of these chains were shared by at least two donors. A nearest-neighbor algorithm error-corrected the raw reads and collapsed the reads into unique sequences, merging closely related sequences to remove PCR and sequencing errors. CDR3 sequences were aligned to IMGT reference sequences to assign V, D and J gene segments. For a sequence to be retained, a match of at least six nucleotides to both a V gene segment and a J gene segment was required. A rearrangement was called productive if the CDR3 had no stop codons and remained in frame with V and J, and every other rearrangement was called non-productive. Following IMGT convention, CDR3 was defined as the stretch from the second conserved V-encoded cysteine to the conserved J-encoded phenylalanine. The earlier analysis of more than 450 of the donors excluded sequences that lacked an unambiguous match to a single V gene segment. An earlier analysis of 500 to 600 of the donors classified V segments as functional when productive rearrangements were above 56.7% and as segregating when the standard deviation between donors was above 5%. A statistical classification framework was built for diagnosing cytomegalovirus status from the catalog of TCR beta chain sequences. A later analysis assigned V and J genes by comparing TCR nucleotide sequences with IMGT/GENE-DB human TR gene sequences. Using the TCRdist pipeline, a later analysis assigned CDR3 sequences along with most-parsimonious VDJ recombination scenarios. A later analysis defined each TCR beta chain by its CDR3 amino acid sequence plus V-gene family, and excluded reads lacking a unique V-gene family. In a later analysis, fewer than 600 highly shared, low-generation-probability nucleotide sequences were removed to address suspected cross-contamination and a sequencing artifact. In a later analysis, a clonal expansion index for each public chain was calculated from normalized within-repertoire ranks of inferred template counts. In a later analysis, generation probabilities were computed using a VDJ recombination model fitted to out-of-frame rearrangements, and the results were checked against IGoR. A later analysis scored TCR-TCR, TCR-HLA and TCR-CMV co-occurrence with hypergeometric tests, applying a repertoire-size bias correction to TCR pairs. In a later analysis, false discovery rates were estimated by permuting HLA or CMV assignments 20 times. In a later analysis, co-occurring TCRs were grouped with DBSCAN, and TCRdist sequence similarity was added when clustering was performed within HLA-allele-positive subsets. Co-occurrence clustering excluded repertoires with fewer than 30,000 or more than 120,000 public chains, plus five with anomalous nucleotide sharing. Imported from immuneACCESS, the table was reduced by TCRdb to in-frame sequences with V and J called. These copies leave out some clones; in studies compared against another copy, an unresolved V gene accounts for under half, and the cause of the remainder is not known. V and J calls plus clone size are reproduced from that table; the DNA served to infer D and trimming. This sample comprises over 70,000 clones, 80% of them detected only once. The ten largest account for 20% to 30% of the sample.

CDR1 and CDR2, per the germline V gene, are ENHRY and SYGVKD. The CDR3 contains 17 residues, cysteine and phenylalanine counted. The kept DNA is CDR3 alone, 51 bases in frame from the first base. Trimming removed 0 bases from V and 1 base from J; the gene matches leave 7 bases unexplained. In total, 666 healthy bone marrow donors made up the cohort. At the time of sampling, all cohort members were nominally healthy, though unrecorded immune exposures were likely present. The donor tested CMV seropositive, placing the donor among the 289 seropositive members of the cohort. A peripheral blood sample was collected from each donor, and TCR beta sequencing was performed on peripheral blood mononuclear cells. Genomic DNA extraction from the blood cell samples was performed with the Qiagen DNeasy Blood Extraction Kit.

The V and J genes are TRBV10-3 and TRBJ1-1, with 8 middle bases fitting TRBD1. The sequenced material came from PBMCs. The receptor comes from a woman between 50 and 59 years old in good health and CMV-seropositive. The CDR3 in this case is CAISESRGQVTNTEAFF. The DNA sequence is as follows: TGTGCCATCAGTGAGTCTAGGGGACAGGTTACGAACACTGAAGCTTTCTTT.